The TCR beta chain under discussion was sequenced for a study of blood T cell repertoires in COVID-19. The repertoire was sequenced with immunoSEQ multiplex PCR; TCRdb's copy has only in-frame clones and lacks some. The sample lists 130,000 or so clones; around 88% were seen once. The CDR3 is made up of 15 amino acids. Looked up from germline, CDR1 is SGHRS and CDR2 is YFSETQ. The J segment lost 4 bases and the V segment lost 0 bases, leaving 5 bases of the junction unmatched. The material sequenced was peripheral blood. The chain couples TRBV5-1 to TRBJ1-2; 8 bases agree with TRBD1. This sequence originates from a man in his fifties with acute or convalescent COVID-19. The CDR3 sequence: CASSLGQGLAYGYTF. The CDR3 DNA reads as TGCGCCAGCAGCTTGGGACAGGGGTTAGCCTATGGCTACACCTTC. Supplemented by reference TRBV5-1 and TRBJ1-2, the full variable domain reads KAGVTQTPRYLIKTRGQQVTLSCSPISGHRSVSWYQQTPGQGLQFLFEYFSETQRNKGNFPGRFSGRQFSNSRSEMNVSTLELGDSALYLCASSLGQGLAYGYTFGSGTRLTVV.